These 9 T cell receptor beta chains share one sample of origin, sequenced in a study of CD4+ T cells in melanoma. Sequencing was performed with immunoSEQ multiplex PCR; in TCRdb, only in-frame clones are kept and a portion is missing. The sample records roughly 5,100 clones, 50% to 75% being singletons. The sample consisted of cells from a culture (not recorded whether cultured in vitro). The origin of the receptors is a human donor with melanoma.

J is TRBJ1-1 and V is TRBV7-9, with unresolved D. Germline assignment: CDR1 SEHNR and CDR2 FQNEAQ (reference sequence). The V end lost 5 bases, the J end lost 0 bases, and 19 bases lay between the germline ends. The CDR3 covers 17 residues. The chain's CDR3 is CASSQTLPGWMNTEAFF. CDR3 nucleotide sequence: TGTGCCAGCAGCCAGACACTCCCTGGGTGGATGAACACTGAAGCTTTCTTT.

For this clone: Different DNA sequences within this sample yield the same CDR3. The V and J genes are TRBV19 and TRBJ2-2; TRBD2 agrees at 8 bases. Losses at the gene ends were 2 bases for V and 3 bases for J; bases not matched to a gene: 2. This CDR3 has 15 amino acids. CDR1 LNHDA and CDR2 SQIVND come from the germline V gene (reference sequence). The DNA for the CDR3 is TGTGCCAGTAGTATATACGGGGGGGACACCGGGGAGCTGTTTTTT. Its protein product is CASSIYGGDTGELFF. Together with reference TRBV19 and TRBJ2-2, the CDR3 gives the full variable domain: DGGITQSPKYLFRKEGQNVTLSCEQNLNHDAMYWYRQDPGQGLRLIYYSQIVNDFQKGDIAEGYSVSREKKESFPLTVTSAQKNPTAFYLCASSIYGGDTGELFFGEGSRLTVL.

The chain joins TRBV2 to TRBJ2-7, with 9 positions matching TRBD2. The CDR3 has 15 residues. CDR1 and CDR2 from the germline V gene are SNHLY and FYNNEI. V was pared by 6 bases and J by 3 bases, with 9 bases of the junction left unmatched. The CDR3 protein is CASSSSGDGGYEQYF. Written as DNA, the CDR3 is TGTGCCAGCAGCTCTAGCGGGGACGGTGGCTACGAGCAGTACTTC.

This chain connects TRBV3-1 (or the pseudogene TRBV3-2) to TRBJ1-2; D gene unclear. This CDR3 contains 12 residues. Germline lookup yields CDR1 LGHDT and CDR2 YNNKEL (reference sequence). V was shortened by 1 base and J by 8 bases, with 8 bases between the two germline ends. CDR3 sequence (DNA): TGTGCCAGCAGCCAAGCCAACGGCGGCTACACCTTC. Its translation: CASSQANGGYTF.

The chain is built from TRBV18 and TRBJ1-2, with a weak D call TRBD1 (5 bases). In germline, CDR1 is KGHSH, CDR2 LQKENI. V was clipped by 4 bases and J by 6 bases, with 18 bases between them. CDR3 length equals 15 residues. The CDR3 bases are TGTGCCAGCTCACGCGAACCGGAGGGGTATGATGGCTACACCTTC. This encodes CASSREPEGYDGYTF.

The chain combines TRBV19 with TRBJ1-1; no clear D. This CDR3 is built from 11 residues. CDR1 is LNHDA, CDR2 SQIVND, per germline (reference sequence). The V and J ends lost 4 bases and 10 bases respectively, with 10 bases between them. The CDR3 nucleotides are TGTGCCAGTAGTAACGGTATGAGAGCTTTCTTT. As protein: CASSNGMRAFF.

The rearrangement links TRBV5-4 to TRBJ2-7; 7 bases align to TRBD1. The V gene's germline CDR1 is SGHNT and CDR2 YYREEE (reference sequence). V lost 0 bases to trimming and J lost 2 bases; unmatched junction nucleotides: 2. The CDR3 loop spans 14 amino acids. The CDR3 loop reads CASSLAGQTYEQYF. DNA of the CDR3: TGTGCCAGCAGCTTGGCGGGACAGACCTACGAGCAGTACTTC.

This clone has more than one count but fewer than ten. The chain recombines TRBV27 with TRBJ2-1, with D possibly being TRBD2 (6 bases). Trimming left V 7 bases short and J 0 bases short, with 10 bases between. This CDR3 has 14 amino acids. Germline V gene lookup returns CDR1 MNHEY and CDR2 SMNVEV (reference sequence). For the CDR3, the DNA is TGTGCCAGCACCGCCGGGAGCTCCTACAATGAGCAGTTCTTC. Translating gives CASTAGSSYNEQFF.

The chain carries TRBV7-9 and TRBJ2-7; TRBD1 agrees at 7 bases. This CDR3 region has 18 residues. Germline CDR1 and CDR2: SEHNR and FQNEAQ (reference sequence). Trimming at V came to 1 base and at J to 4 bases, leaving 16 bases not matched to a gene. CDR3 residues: CASSLGESADRLRYEQYF. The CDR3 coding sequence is TGTGCCAGCAGCTTAGGCGAATCCGCGGACAGGCTTAGATACGAGCAGTACTTC.